These 28 T cell receptor beta chains were all obtained from the same sample, sequenced in a study of T-cell memory formation after mild COVID-19 listed by TCRdb under 2021. The library was obtained by 5' RACE. Data came from an Illumina NovaSeq 6000. TCRdb reprocessing: public reads trimmed at Q25 with fastp, clones called with MiXCR, in-frame beta chains kept. Duplicate CDR3 protein sequences are folded into a single record with the most common DNA and genes. The sample table records 75,000 to 95,000 distinct CDR3 sequences; around 15% of these occur just once. The top ten constitute roughly two fifths of the sample. Sequenced material: PBMCs or a T cell subset sorted from them (not recorded which). The receptor set was obtained from a man younger than 35 who had mild COVID-19 (a few samples of this study predate the infection). The sample titles of this study are shuffled in the database, so cell type and time point are left out; the donor was told from shared clones.

As concerns this clonotype: This may be a read error: a much more frequent sequence differs by one nucleotide. The CDR3, as DNA: TGCGCCAGCAGCCCCGGGACAGGGAGTAAAAACATTCAGTACTTC. This codes for CASSPGTGSKNIQYF. The chain couples TRBV4-3 to TRBJ2-4, with TRBD1 identical over 9 bases. The CDR3 covers 15 residues. Germline values: CDR1 LGHNA, CDR2 YSLEER. Trimming took 4 bases from V and 4 from J; bases not matched to a gene: 5.

This chain connects TRBV28 to TRBJ2-3, with TRBD2 matching 7 bases. Germline V CDR1 and CDR2: MDHEN, SYDVKM. With 5 bases clipped from V and 6 bases from J, the junction kept 11 bases outside the gene matches. This CDR3 contains 15 residues. This CDR3 reads CASSTLGGGSDTQYF. The CDR3 DNA is TGTGCCAGCAGTACCTTGGGCGGGGGATCGGATACGCAGTATTTT.

This clonotype was detected a few times. V and J are TRBV11-2 and TRBJ1-2; 7 bases line up with TRBD1. V dropped 1 base and J dropped 7; count of bases not matched to a gene: 6. Germline CDR1 and CDR2: SGHAT and FQNNGV. The CDR3 covers 14 residues. As DNA, the CDR3 is TGTGCCAGCAGCTTAGGTCCAGGGGGAGCTGGCTACACCTTC. Translating gives CASSLGPGGAGYTF. Variable domain in full (rest from reference TRBV11-2 and TRBJ1-2): EAGVAQSPRYKIIEKRQSVAFWCNPISGHATLYWYQQILGQGPKLLIQFQNNGVVDDSQLPKDRFSAERLKGVDSTLKIQPAKLEDSAVYLCASSLGPGGAGYTFGSGTRLTVV.

The rearrangement joins TRBV9 to TRBJ2-2; tentative D call: TRBD2 (5 bases). The CDR3 length is 17 residues. V lost 0 bases to trimming and J lost 3 bases, with 15 bases between them. Germline values: CDR1 SGDLS, CDR2 YYNGEE. CDR3 sequence: CASSVERAPLDTGELFF. In nucleotides, the CDR3 is TGTGCCAGCAGCGTAGAGAGGGCGCCTTTGGACACCGGGGAGCTGTTTTTT.

The CDR3 DNA follows: TGTGCCAGCAGCCCAGAGGGGGGTTGGTCCTACGAGCAGTACTTC. Amino acids: CASSPEGGWSYEQYF. The genes are TRBV11-2 and TRBJ2-7; D might be TRBD1 or TRBD2, each matching 6 bases. CDR3 length equals 15 residues. Per germline, CDR1 SGHAT and CDR2 FQNNGV. Trimming left V 5 bases short and J 1 base short, with 15 bases between.

V usage is TRBV29-1 and J usage is TRBJ1-1, with D hard to call. Germline CDR1 and CDR2: SQVTM and ANQGSEA. Between the trimmed V and J ends, which lost 2 bases and 1 base, there was a span of 8 bases. This CDR3 is built from 13 residues. CDR3 sequence: CSVELLANTEAFF. CDR3 bases: TGCAGCGTTGAATTGCTAGCGAACACTGAAGCTTTCTTT.

Only a few counts were recorded for this clonotype. This sequence joins TRBV6-2 or TRBV6-3 and TRBJ2-3; 12 bases fit TRBD2. The CDR3 loop spans 18 amino acids. Per the germline V gene, CDR1 is MNHEY and CDR2 is SVGEGT. The trim removed 0 bases at V and 5 bases at J, leaving 9 bases unmatched. DNA for the CDR3: TGTGCCAGCAGTTACTCGATCACCACTAGCGGGGGGCGAGATACGCAGTATTTT. This encodes CASSYSITTSGGRDTQYF.

This clonotype appeared a few times. CDR3 sequence reads: CASSLAPWTNEKLFF. The DNA for the CDR3 is TGTGCCAGCAGCTTAGCTCCTTGGACTAATGAAAAACTGTTTTTT. The V call is TRBV11-2, the J call TRBJ1-4; D ambiguous. The CDR3 has 15 residues. V lost 1 base and J 2 bases, leaving 8 bases between the germline ends. Germline-derived CDR1 and CDR2 are SGHAT and FQNNGV.

This clonotype was found a few times. The chain recombines TRBV21-1 with TRBJ1-6. TRBV21-1 is listed as a pseudogene. This CDR3 is 15 amino acids long. CDR3 in amino acids: CASSKARQYNSPLHF. CDR3 nucleotides: TGTGCCAGCAGCAAAGCCCGGCAGTATAATTCACCCCTCCACTTT.

This clonotype was picked up a small number of times. This chain uses TRBV7-2 with TRBJ1-2, with D hard to call. The V gene's germline CDR1 is SGHTA and CDR2 FQGNSA. The CDR3 contains 15 residues. V was cut by 1 base and J by 4 bases, with 13 bases left in between. CDR3 sequence: CASSLGRGRTYGYTF. In nucleotides, the CDR3 is TGTGCCAGCAGCTTAGGTCGAGGTAGGACCTATGGCTACACCTTC.

This clonotype showed up just a few times. The chain has TRBV7-9 and TRBJ1-2; D gene ambiguous. This CDR3 contains 13 residues. V was trimmed by 2 bases and J by 4 bases, leaving 8 bases between them. CDR1 SEHNR and CDR2 FQNEAQ come from the germline V gene (reference sequence). CDR3: CASSLTSLYGYTF. Here the CDR3 DNA reads TGTGCCAGCAGCTTAACAAGCCTCTATGGCTACACCTTC.

This clonotype has a handful of counts. The chain couples TRBV5-5 to TRBJ1-1; the D is unclear. Trimming took off 1 base at V and 4 bases at J, with 8 bases between the two ends. Looked up from germline, CDR1 is SGHKS and CDR2 is YYEKEE (reference sequence). This CDR3 is 13 amino acids long. The CDR3: CASSLWVGTEAFF. CDR3 DNA sequence: TGTGCCAGCAGCTTGTGGGTGGGCACTGAAGCTTTCTTT.

This clonotype has only a few counts. The CDR3 loop is CASSGRDRLNSPLHF. CDR3 bases: TGTGCCAGCAGCGGCCGGGACAGGTTAAACTCACCCCTCCACTTT. The rearrangement uses TRBV9 and TRBJ1-6; TRBD1 matches 8 bases. The CDR3 runs to 15 residues. The germline CDR1 and CDR2 sequences are SGDLS and YYNGEE. Unmatched junction bases numbered 9, after V lost 3 bases and J lost 10 bases.

This clonotype was detected a few times. The V gene is TRBV11-2, the J gene TRBJ2-1, with D uncertain. V shed 1 base and J shed 3 bases, with 10 bases lying between them. The CDR3 is 15 amino acids. Germline V gives CDR1 SGHAT, CDR2 FQNNGV. The chain's CDR3 is CASSLGPSNYNEQFF. The CDR3, as DNA: TGTGCCAGCAGCTTAGGCCCCAGTAACTACAATGAGCAGTTCTTC.

The J gene is TRBJ1-2, the V gene TRBV5-8, with 8 bases lining up with TRBD1. Germline assignment: CDR1 SGHTS and CDR2 YDEGEE. The CDR3 has 15 residues. V trimming: 0 bases; J trimming: 7 bases; junction bases outside the gene matches: 8. The CDR3 loop is CASSLVETGEPGYTF. Written as DNA, the CDR3 is TGTGCCAGCAGCTTGGTCGAGACAGGGGAACCTGGCTACACCTTC. Filled out from reference TRBV5-8 and TRBJ1-2, the complete variable domain reads EAGVTQSPTHLIKTRGQQATLRCSPISGHTSVYWYQQALGLGLQFLLWYDEGEERNRGNFPPRFSGRQFPNYSSELNVNALELEDSALYLCASSLVETGEPGYTFGSGTRLTVV.

This clonotype was counted ten times or more. This chain connects TRBV3-1 to TRBJ2-1; D not resolved. The CDR3 covers 15 residues. The V end lost 4 bases, the J end lost 0 bases, and 10 bases lay between the germline ends. Germline V lookup: CDR1 LGHDT, CDR2 YNNKEL (reference sequence). This chain's CDR3 is CASSPDGSSYNEQFF. The CDR3 DNA is TGTGCCAGCAGCCCGGACGGTAGCTCCTACAATGAGCAGTTCTTC.

J is TRBJ2-2 and V is TRBV6-2 or TRBV6-3; D is tentatively TRBD1 or TRBD2 (5 bases each). Germline V gene lookup returns CDR1 MNHEY and CDR2 SVGEGT. Trimming pared 7 bases from V and 3 bases from J, leaving 18 bases between. The CDR3 spans 16 residues. CDR3 DNA: TGTGCCAGCACCCGGGACGGAAACCAGGACACCGGGGAGCTGTTTTTT. Amino acid sequence: CASTRDGNQDTGELFF.

This clonotype was found a few times. Here the CDR3 reads CASSQDIGGASDTQYF. CDR3 sequence (DNA): TGTGCCAGCAGCCAAGATATCGGGGGGGCTTCAGATACGCAGTATTTT. The J gene is TRBJ2-3, the V gene TRBV4-2, with TRBD2 matching 8 bases. Germline assignment: CDR1 LGHNA and CDR2 YNFKEQ. The CDR3 runs to 16 residues. J lost 4 bases, V lost 0 bases, and 6 bases had no gene match.

The chain links TRBV27 to TRBJ2-7; D not certain. Trimming cost V 5 bases and J 5 bases, with 16 bases left between them. The CDR3 spans 14 residues. Germline V CDR1 and CDR2: MNHEY, SMNVEV (reference sequence). The CDR3 nucleotides are TGTGCCAGCAGTCTCTTAATTCAGGACCACGAGCAGTACTTC. Amino acid sequence: CASSLLIQDHEQYF.

The V call is TRBV28, the J call TRBJ2-4; TRBD1 agrees at 8 bases. CDR1 MDHEN and CDR2 SYDVKM come from the germline V gene. The CDR3 totals 14 residues. The junction had 4 bases not matched to a gene; V was cut back by 1 base and J by 8 bases. The chain's CDR3 is CASSLFTGGHIQYF. Written as DNA, the CDR3 is TGTGCCAGCAGTTTATTCACAGGGGGGCACATTCAGTACTTC.

This clonotype has more than one count but fewer than ten. The V and J genes are TRBV5-4 and TRBJ2-3; tentatively, D is TRBD1 or TRBD2 (5 bases each). This CDR3 spans 14 amino acids. Germline CDR1 and CDR2: SGHNT and YYREEE (reference sequence). V lost 3 bases to trimming and J lost 2 bases, with 10 bases between them. CDR3 in amino acids: CASSSAGTTDTQYF. The CDR3 nucleotides are TGTGCCAGCAGCTCGGCAGGGACCACAGATACGCAGTATTTT.

The V call is TRBV21-1, the J call TRBJ2-1; the table names TRBD1, a call not compared with the DNA. TRBV21-1 is flagged as a pseudogene. There are 17 residues in the CDR3. The CDR3 DNA sequence: TGTGCCAGCAGCGCACCTCCGGGACAGGGGTTTATCAATGAGCAGTTCTTC. It encodes CASSAPPGQGFINEQFF.

This clonotype occurred a few times. This chain joins TRBV9 and TRBJ1-2; the D is unclear. This CDR3 contains 14 residues. Looked up from germline, CDR1 is SGDLS and CDR2 is YYNGEE. V was cut by 1 base and J by 8 bases, with 15 bases left in between. The CDR3 region is CASSVRAHPPGYTF. The CDR3 nucleotides are TGTGCCAGCAGCGTAAGAGCCCATCCGCCGGGCTACACCTTC.

The chain uses TRBV6-5 and TRBJ1-2; D remains ambiguous. Germline assignment: CDR1 MNHEY and CDR2 SVGAGI. V lost 4 bases and J lost 2, with 8 bases in between. The CDR3 extends over 13 amino acids. As DNA, the CDR3 is TGTGCCAGCAGTTTTCAGCCGAACTATGGCTACACCTTC. It codes for CASSFQPNYGYTF.

Only a few counts were recorded for this clonotype. This rearrangement joins TRBV6-6 to TRBJ2-1; 12 bases align to TRBD1. With 2 bases clipped from V and 9 bases from J, the junction kept 8 bases outside the gene matches. The CDR3 sequence is 16 residues long. Germline V lookup: CDR1 MNHNY, CDR2 SVGAGI (reference sequence). For the CDR3, the DNA is TGTGCCAGCAGTTACGCCTTGGGACAGGGGGCCGGTGAGCAGTTCTTC. It is translated as CASSYALGQGAGEQFF.

This sequence joins TRBV10-3 and TRBJ2-7; D is undetermined. Trimming stripped 11 bases from V and 1 base from J, with 15 bases between. Germline values: CDR1 ENHRY, CDR2 SYGVKD. CDR3 length: 13 residues. This CDR3 is CASRATESYEQYF. The CDR3 DNA sequence: TGTGCCTCCCGAGCGACGGAATCCTACGAGCAGTACTTC.

Only a few counts were recorded for this clonotype. This sequence joins TRBV9 and TRBJ2-4, with a tentative D call TRBD1 (5 bases). V lost 2 bases to trimming and J lost 9 bases, with 18 bases between them. Germline V gives CDR1 SGDLS, CDR2 YYNGEE. The CDR3 contains 15 residues. The CDR3 here is CASSVGQGSFGIQYF. The CDR3 nucleotides are TGTGCCAGCAGCGTGGGGCAGGGAAGTTTTGGCATTCAGTACTTC. The variable domain in full, completed from reference TRBV9 and TRBJ2-4, reads DSGVTQTPKHLITATGQRVTLRCSPRSGDLSVYWYQQSLDQGLQFLIQYYNGEERAKGNILERFSAQQFPDLHSELNLSSLELGDSALYFCASSVGQGSFGIQYFGAGTRLSVL.

This clonotype was detected only a few times. This chain joins TRBV30 and TRBJ2-2; a possible D gene is TRBD1 (6 bases). V was pared by 5 bases and J by 5 bases, with 6 bases between. The CDR3 spans 11 residues. Germline CDR1 reads GTSNPN; CDR2 reads SVGIG (reference sequence). CDR3: CAWQGTGELFF. As DNA, the CDR3 is TGTGCCTGGCAGGGGACCGGGGAGCTGTTTTTT.